This T cell receptor beta chain derives from a study of blood T cell repertoires in COVID-19. Overall study context: Before being deemed recovered, Cohort 3 donors had two negative PCRs, clearance, or symptom resolution.

Germline V gene data show CDR1 as SGHTA and CDR2 as FQGNSA. The CDR3 is made up of 15 amino acids. V dropped 4 bases and J dropped 2 bases, with 14 bases sitting between them. Here immunoSEQ multiplex PCR was the method, and the copy in TCRdb shows in-frame clones only, minus some. The table lists about 270,000 clones, roughly 91% of them singletons. Sample: PBMCs or T cells enriched from blood (not recorded which). The chain links TRBV7-2 to TRBJ1-1; TRBD1 might be the D (6 bases). This clonotype originated in a woman between 55 and 75 years old in a cohort exposed to, infected with or recovered from COVID-19 (not recorded which). The CDR3 loop reads CASSSETGQNTEAFF. The CDR3 nucleotides read TGTGCCAGCAGCTCCGAGACAGGACAAAACACTGAAGCTTTCTTT.